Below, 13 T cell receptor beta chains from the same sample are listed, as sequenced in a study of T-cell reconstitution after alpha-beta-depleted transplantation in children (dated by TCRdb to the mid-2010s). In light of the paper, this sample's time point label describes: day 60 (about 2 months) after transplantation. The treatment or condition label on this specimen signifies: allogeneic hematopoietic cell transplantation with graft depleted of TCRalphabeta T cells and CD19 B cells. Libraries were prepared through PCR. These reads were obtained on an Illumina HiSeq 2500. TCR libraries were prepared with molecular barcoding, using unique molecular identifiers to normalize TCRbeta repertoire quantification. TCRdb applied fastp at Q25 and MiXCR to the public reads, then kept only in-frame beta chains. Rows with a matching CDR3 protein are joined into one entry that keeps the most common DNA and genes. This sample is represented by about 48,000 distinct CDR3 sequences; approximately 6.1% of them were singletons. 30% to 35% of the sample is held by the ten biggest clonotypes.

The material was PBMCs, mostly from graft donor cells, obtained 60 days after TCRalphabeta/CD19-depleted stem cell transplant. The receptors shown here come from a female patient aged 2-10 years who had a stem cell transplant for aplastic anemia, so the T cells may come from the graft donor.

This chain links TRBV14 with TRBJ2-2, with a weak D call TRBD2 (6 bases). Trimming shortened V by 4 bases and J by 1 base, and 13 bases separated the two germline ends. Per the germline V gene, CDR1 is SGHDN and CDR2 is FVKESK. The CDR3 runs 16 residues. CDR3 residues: CASSRSTGVNTGELFF. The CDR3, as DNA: TGTGCCAGCAGCCGCTCTACGGGAGTGAACACCGGGGAGCTGTTTTTT.

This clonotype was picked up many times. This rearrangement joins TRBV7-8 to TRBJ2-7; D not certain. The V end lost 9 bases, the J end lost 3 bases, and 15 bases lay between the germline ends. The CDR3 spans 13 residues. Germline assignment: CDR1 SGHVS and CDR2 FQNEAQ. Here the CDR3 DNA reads TGTGCCAGTCAGTTGGACCAAGACTACGAGCAGTACTTC. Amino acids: CASQLDQDYEQYF.

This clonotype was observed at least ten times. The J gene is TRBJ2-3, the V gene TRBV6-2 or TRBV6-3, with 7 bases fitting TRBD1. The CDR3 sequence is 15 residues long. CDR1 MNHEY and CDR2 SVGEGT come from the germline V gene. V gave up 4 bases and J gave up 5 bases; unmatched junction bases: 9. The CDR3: CASSSPLGGKDTQYF. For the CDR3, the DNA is TGTGCCAGCAGTTCCCCGCTAGGGGGCAAAGATACGCAGTATTTT.

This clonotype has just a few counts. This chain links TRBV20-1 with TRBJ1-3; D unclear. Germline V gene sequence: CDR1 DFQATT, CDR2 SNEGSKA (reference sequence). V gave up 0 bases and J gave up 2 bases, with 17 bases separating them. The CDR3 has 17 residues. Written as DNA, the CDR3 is TGCAGTGCTAGAGATCCCAACAATTGGGAGGCTGGAAACACCATATATTTT. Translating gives CSARDPNNWEAGNTIYF.

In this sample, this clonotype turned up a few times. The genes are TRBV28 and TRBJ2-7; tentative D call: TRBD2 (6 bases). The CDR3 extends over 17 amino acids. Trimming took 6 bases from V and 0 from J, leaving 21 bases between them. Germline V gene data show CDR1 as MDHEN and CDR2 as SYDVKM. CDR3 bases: TGTGCCAGCAGCCCCGGACTAACAGAAATATTCTCCTACGAGCAGTACTTC. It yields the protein CASSPGLTEIFSYEQYF.

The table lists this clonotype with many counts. CDR3 nucleotide sequence: TGCAGTGCTAGAGATCCCACTAGGGGGGACGAGCAGTACTTC. Its translation: CSARDPTRGDEQYF. J is TRBJ2-7 and V is TRBV20-1, with D perhaps given as TRBD1 or TRBD2 (6 bases each). Looked up from germline, CDR1 is DFQATT and CDR2 is SNEGSKA (reference sequence). Trimming left V 0 bases short and J 5 bases short, with 14 bases between. This CDR3 region has 14 residues.

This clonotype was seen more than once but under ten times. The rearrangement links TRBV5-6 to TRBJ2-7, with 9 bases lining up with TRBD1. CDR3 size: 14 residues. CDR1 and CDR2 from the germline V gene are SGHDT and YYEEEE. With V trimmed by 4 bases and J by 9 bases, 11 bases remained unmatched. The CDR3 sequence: CASSLLGTGSAQYF. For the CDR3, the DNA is TGTGCCAGCAGCCTGCTCGGGACAGGGTCCGCGCAGTACTTC. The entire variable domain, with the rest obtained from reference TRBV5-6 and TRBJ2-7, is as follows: DAGVTQSPTHLIKTRGQQVTLRCSPKSGHDTVSWYQQALGQGPQFIFQYYEEEERQRGNFPDRFSGHQFPNYSSELNVNALLLGDSALYLCASSLLGTGSAQYFGPGTRLTVT.

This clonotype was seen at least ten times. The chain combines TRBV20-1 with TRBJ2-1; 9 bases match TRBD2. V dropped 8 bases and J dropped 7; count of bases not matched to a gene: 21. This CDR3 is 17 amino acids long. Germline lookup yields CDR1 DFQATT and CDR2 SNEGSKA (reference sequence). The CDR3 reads CSLGLASSGGIRNEQFF. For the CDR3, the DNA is TGCAGTCTAGGACTAGCGTCCTCCGGGGGCATTCGTAATGAGCAGTTCTTC.

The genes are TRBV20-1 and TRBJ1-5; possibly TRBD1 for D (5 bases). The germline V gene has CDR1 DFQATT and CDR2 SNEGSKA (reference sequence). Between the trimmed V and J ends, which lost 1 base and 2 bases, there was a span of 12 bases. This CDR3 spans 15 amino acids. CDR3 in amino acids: CSARVWGEGNQPQHF. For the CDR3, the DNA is TGCAGTGCTAGAGTTTGGGGGGAGGGCAATCAGCCCCAGCATTTT.

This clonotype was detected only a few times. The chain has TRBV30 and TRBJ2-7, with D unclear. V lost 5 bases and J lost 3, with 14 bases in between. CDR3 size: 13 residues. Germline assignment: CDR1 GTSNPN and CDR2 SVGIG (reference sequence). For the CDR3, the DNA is TGTGCCTGGTCTGGGCGGAAGAGCTACGAGCAGTACTTC. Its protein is CAWSGRKSYEQYF.

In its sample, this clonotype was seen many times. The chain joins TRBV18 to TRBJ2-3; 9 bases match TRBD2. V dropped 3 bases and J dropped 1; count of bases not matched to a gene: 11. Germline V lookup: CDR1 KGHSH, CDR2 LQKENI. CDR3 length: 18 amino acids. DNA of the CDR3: TGTGCCAGCTCACCCCAGAGAAGCGGGGGGCGAGGCACAGATACGCAGTATTTT. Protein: CASSPQRSGGRGTDTQYF. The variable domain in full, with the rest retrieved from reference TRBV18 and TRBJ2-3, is NAGVMQNPRHLVRRRGQEARLRCSPMKGHSHVYWYRQLPEEGLKFMVYLQKENIIDESGMPKERFSAEFPKEGPSILRIQQVVRGDSAAYFCASSPQRSGGRGTDTQYFGPGTRLTVL.

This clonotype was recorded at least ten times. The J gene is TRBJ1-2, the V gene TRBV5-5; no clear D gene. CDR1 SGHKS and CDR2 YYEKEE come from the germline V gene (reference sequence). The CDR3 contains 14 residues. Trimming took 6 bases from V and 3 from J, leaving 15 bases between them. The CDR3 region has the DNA TGTGCCAGCAACACCCTGAGTCAGGACTATGGCTACACCTTC. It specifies CASNTLSQDYGYTF.

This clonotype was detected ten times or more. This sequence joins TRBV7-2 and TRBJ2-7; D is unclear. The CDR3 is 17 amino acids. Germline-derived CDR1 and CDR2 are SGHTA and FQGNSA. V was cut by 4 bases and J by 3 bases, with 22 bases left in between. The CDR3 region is CASSSSRQNLRIYEQYF. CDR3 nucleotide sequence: TGTGCCAGCAGCTCCTCGAGGCAGAATTTACGGATCTACGAGCAGTACTTC.